This TCR beta chain was found in a study of OX40 agonist ivuxolimab in advanced cancers. About the study: Of the patients, three showed partial responses, one with hepatocellular carcinoma and two with cutaneous melanoma.

Any history of autoimmune disease or systemic immunosuppression disqualified patients. Findings of the study overall: Still undetermined is the antigen specificity of the expanded peripheral T cells.

A note on this clone: The antigen is undetermined. One junction end disagrees with the germline gene, perhaps due to a read error.

Some clones are missing from TCRdb's copy, which holds only in-frame ones; the method was immunoSEQ multiplex PCR. The table shows roughly 92,000 clones, with more than 85% occurring only once. The sequence came from an adult with an advanced solid tumor such as melanoma, head and neck, liver or kidney cancer. Sequenced here: CD4+ or CD8+ T cells sorted from blood, sampled in a trial of the OX40 agonist ivuxolimab.

CDR3 protein: CASSYLSEGAEAFF. CDR3 nucleotides: TGTGCCAGCAGCTACTTGTCTGAGGGGGCTGAAGCTTTCTTT. The chain combines TRBV6-5 with TRBJ1-1, with D perhaps matching TRBD1 (6 bases). Germline V gene sequence: CDR1 MNHEY, CDR2 SVGAGI. The CDR3 consists of 14 residues.